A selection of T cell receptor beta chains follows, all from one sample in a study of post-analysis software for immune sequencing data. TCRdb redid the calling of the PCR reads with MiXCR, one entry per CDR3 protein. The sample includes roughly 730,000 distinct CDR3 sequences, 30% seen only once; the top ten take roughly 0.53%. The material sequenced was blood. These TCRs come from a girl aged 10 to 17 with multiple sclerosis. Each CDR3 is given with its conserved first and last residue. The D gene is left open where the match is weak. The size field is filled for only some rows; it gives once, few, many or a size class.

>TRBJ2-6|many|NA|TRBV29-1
TGCAGCGTTAGTTCCCGTGGAGGGGCCAACGTCCTGACTTTC
CSVSSRGGANVLTF
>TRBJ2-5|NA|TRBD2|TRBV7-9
TGTGCCACCTCCATTGGGACTAGCGGGTCCAGGCGGTACTTC
CATSIGTSGSRRYF
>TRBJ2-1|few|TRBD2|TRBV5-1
TGCGCCACCAGCGGGGGGGTAGGTTCCTACAATGAGCAGTTCTTC
CATSGGVGSYNEQFF
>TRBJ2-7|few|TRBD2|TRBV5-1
TGCGCCAGCAGCTTGACTAGCGGGATCAGCGAGCAGTACTTC
CASSLTSGISEQYF
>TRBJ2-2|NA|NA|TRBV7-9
TGTGCCAGCAGCTTGAAACCGGGGTCGAACACCGGGGAGCTGTTTTTT
CASSLKPGSNTGELFF
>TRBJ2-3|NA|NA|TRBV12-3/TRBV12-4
TGTGCCAGCAGTCCTCTAGCGATGCGAACAGATACGCAGTATTTT
CASSPLAMRTDTQYF
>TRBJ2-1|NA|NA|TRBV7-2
TGTGCCAGCAGTTCGACAGGAATCCACAATGAGCAGTTCTTC
CASSSTGIHNEQFF
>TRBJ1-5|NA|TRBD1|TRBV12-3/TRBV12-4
TGTGCCAGCAGTTTTCGGACAGGGAGCGAATTTAGCAATCAGCCCCAGCATTTT
CASSFRTGSEFSNQPQHF
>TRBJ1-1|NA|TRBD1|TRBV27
TGTGCCAGCAGTTTAGGGACAGGGGCCCCATCGAACACTGAAGCTTTCTTT
CASSLGTGAPSNTEAFF
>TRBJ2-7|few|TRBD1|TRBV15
TGTGCCACCAGCAGAGGCACAGGGGCTTCCTACGAGCAGTACTTC
CATSRGTGASYEQYF
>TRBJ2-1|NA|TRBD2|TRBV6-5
TGTGCCAGCAGTCCCGGGACTAGCGGTACCAATGAGCAGTTCTTC
CASSPGTSGTNEQFF
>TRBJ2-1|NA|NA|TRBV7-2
TGTGCCAGCAGCTTAGTCCTTCGTGAGCAGTTCTTC
CASSLVLREQFF
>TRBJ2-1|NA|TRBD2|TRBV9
TGTGCCAGCAGCAACCAAGAGACTAGCGGGAGTAATGAGCAGTTCTTC
CASSNQETSGSNEQFF
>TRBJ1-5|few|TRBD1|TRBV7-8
TGTGCCAGCAGCGGGACAGGACCTTTAGTTGGCAATCAGCCCCAGCATTTT
CASSGTGPLVGNQPQHF
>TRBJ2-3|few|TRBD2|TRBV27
TGTGCCAGCACCTTTAGCGGGAAGGGGTACACAGATACGCAGTATTTT
CASTFSGKGYTDTQYF
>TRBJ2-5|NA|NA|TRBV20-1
TGCAGTGCCCCCCACGTAGTTGGATTTGAGACCCAGTACTTC
CSAPHVVGFETQYF
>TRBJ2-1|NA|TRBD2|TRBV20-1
TGCAGTGCTGACCAGCGAGAAGCGGGGGCATACAATGAGCAGTTCTTC
CSADQREAGAYNEQFF
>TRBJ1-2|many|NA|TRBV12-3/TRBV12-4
TGTGCCAGCAGTTTGGCCAGCTCTAACTATGGCTACACCTTC
CASSLASSNYGYTF
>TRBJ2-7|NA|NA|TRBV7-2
TGTGCCATCTATAGGGCATCCTACGAGCAGTACTTC
CAIYRASYEQYF
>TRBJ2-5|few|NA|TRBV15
TGTGCCACCAGCAGAGTACAATTTCAAGAGACCCAGTACTTC
CATSRVQFQETQYF
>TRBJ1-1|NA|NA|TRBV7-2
TGTGCCAGCAGCTTAGAGGGCACTACCTTTAGGGCTGAAGCTTTCTTT
CASSLEGTTFRAEAFF
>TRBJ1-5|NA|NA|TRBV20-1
TGCAGTGCCAGAAGGCAGGTCCCCCATCAGCCCCAGCATTTT
CSARRQVPHQPQHF
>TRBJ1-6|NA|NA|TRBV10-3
TGTGCCATCAGTGAGTCTGGGGCCTTTTCTCCTAATTCACCCCTCCACTTT
CAISESGAFSPNSPLHF
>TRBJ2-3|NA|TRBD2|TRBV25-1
TGTGCCAGCAGTGACTCAAAGGGGTCTAGCGGAGACTACACAGATACGCAGTATTTT
CASSDSKGSSGDYTDTQYF
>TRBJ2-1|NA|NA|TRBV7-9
TGTGCCCAGTCGGCCGATTCCTACAATGAGCAGTTCTTC
CAQSADSYNEQFF
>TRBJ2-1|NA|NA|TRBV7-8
TGTGCCAGCAGCCCCGAGGGGGGCAGCTCCTACAATGAGCAGTTCTTC
CASSPEGGSSYNEQFF
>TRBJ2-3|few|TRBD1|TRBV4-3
TGCGCCAGCAGCCAAGATTTAGGGGGCGCAGATACGCAGTATTTT
CASSQDLGGADTQYF
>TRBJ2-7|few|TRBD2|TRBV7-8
TGTGCCAGCAGCTTATTTTCGACTAGCGGGTACGAGCAGTACTTC
CASSLFSTSGYEQYF
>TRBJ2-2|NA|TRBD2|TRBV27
TGTGCCAGCAGTTTGGTTTGGAGACTAGCGGGGACCGGGGAGCGGTTTTTT
CASSLVWRLAGTGERFF
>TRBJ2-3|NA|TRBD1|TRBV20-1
TGCAGTGCTATAACGACAGGGGGCACAGATACGCAGTATTTT
CSAITTGGTDTQYF
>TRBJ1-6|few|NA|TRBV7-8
TGTGCCAGCAGCTTAAGCAAGAACAGGGTTTTACCCTATAATTCACCCCTCCACTTT
CASSLSKNRVLPYNSPLHF